What follows describes a single T cell receptor (beta chain). Its antigen specificity is not known. Base qualities are missing; no much larger clone stands one base away. The run used an Illumina NovaSeq 6000. cDNA libraries for TCRalpha and TCRbeta were prepared by 5'RACE using constant-segment primers, with sample barcodes and unique molecular identifiers added. RNA was extracted from every sample with Trizol reagent. Amplification of the libraries took two PCR steps, and the second step added a second sample barcode plus Illumina TruSeq adapters. Libraries were sequenced on an Illumina NovaSeq with 2 x 150 bp paired-end reads. In the authors' own workflow: The reads were demultiplexed and collapsed into UMI-guided consensus sequences using migec v1.2.7. With mixcr v2.1.11, UMI consensuses were aligned to TRA and TRB V and J templates and assembled into clonotypes. Clonotypes were classified as expanded or contracted when called significant by both edgeR and NoisET, with noise models trained on biological replicates. For edgeR calls, the cutoffs were a false discovery rate-adjusted p below 0.01 and a log2 fold-change threshold of 1. As an exploratory analysis of dynamics, PCA with hierarchical clustering was applied to max-normalized trajectories of the 1000 most abundant clonotypes. Separately sequenced CD4+ and CD8+ repertoires were used to assign the CD4 or CD8 phenotype of responding clones. TCRdb passed the public sequencing reads through fastp at Q25 and MiXCR, retaining productive beta sequences. Every entry covers one CDR3 protein and lists the most common genes and DNA from its rows. TCRdb assigned the V and J calls; the authors' analysis was not used. In this sample the table shows under 600,000 distinct CDR3 sequences, roughly a fifth of which occur a single time. The ten largest clones add up to under 8.5% of the sample.

The sample is drawn from a study of T-cell memory formation after mild COVID-19 (TCRdb year 2021). Concerning the study at large: TCR sequence clusters from the two donors were found to be largely donor specific. Longitudinal TCRalpha and TCRbeta repertoire sequencing tracked T-cell clones expanding and contracting after mild COVID-19 in a couple of donors. Two young, previously healthy adult volunteers made up the cohort, one male and one female. The paper's findings and limits, for the study overall: The study covered only two mild cases, and larger cohorts including severe cases with pre-infection samples were considered necessary. Clones contracting from day 15 to 85 had balanced CD4/CD8 phenotypes, while a second wave expanding from day 15 to 37 was biased towards CD4+. SARS-CoV-2 specificity of the second-wave clones peaking on day 37 was not confirmed. Contracting CD4+ clones turned up mainly in the CM and EM memory subsets, whereas EMRA was where CD8+ clones were enriched. Some responding clones were found in pre-infection memory, which suggests that pre-existing cross-reactive memory T cells took part in the SARS-CoV-2 response.

The germline V gene sets CDR1 to SGDLS and CDR2 to YYNGEE. There are 15 amino acids in the CDR3, from cysteine to phenylalanine inclusive. Only the CDR3 DNA is retained, 45 bases long and in frame from the first base. Trimming at the junction amounts to 0 bases on V and 2 bases on J, and the germline ends lie 9 bases apart. Ficoll-Paque density gradient centrifugation was the method used to isolate PBMCs. Sequencing input: PBMCs or a T cell subset sorted from them (not recorded which). The sequence is built from TRBV9 and TRBJ1-3; the D gene is perhaps TRBD1, on 6 matching bases. The clonotype was recovered from an adult woman who had mild COVID-19 (a few samples of this study predate the infection). The sample titles of this study are shuffled in the database, so cell type and time point are left out; the donor was told from shared clones. For the CDR3, the sequence is CASSVEAGAGNTIYF. The sequenced DNA is TGTGCCAGCAGCGTAGAGGCAGGGGCTGGAAACACCATATATTTT.